This is a list of T cell receptor beta chains from one sample in a study of graft-versus-host responses after intestinal transplantation. Using immunoSEQ multiplex PCR, the repertoire was profiled, and TCRdb retains in-frame clones only, with some absent. This table has some 96,000 clones, roughly nine tenths appearing once. Which antigens these TCRs recognize remains unknown. Sample: unstimulated CD4+ T cells sorted from spleen or lymph node cells, taken before transplant. These receptors were collected from a human donor who was the organ donor for an intestinal transplant. CDR3s include the opening cysteine and the closing phenylalanine or tryptophan. The D gene is left open where the match is weak. A row's size may be missing; if present it is once, few, many or a size class.

abundance	j_gene	d_gene	v_gene	CDR3aa	CDR3nt
-	TRBJ1-1	-	TRBV27	CASSLSLTSITEAFF	TGTGCCAGCAGTTTATCCCTAACCTCAATCACTGAAGCTTTCTTT
-	TRBJ2-3	-	TRBV7-2	CASSLAGGLGTQYF	TGTGCCAGCAGCTTAGCGGGGGGGCTGGGTACGCAGTATTTT
-	TRBJ1-5	TRBD1	TRBV5-6	CASSWGTENQPQHF	TGTGCCAGCAGCTGGGGGACAGAGAATCAGCCCCAGCATTTT
few	TRBJ1-5	-	TRBV19	CASGLEAGPGQPQHF	TGTGCCAGTGGCCTTGAGGCAGGTCCGGGACAGCCCCAGCATTTT
-	TRBJ1-5	-	TRBV5-6	CASSATGTSDQPQHF	TGTGCCAGCAGCGCAACCGGGACAAGTGATCAGCCCCAGCATTTT
-	TRBJ2-7	-	TRBV7-2	CASSFRDTVSYEQYF	TGTGCCAGCAGCTTCCGGGACACGGTGTCCTACGAGCAGTACTTC
-	TRBJ2-1	-	TRBV4-1	CASSRRDGSYNEQFF	TGCGCCAGCAGCAGACGGGACGGCTCCTACAATGAGCAGTTCTTC
-	TRBJ2-3	TRBD2	TRBV7-9	CASSLDGGSTDTQYF	TGTGCCAGCAGCTTAGACGGGGGGTCTACAGATACGCAGTATTTT
-	TRBJ1-3	-	TRBV5-1	CASSLEPGPGNTIYF	TGCGCCAGCAGCCTGGAGCCCGGACCAGGAAACACCATATATTTT
-	TRBJ1-4	-	TRBV1	CTSSRADWVRGEKLFF	TGCACCAGCAGCCGAGCGGACTGGGTGAGAGGCGAAAAACTGTTTTTT
-	TRBJ2-7	-	TRBV18	CASSPPTYYEQYF	TGTGCCAGCTCACCACCTACGTACTACGAGCAGTACTTC
once	TRBJ1-3	TRBD1	TRBV28	CASSFKGAPGNTIYF	TGTGCCAGCAGTTTTAAGGGGGCCCCTGGAAACACCATATATTTT
-	TRBJ2-6	TRBD2	TRBV10-3	CATREDGANVLTF	TGTGCCACCCGGGAGGATGGGGCCAACGTCCTGACTTTC
-	TRBJ1-2	-	TRBV6-5	CASSSGPIYGYTF	TGTGCCAGCAGTTCCGGACCGATCTATGGCTACACCTTC
-	TRBJ2-2	TRBD2	TRBV10-1	CASSEGLANTGELFF	TGCGCCAGCAGTGAGGGACTAGCTAACACCGGGGAGCTGTTTTTT
-	TRBJ2-2	-	TRBV5-1	CASRWGQAGELFF	TGCGCCAGCAGGTGGGGGCAGGCCGGGGAGCTGTTTTTT
-	TRBJ1-2	TRBD1	TRBV30	CAWSMGTGRVYGYTF	TGTGCCTGGAGTATGGGGACAGGGAGAGTCTATGGCTACACCTTC
-	TRBJ2-3	-	TRBV6-1	CASSEDVTDTQYF	TGTGCCAGCAGTGAAGATGTGACAGATACGCAGTATTTT
-	TRBJ2-3	-	TRBV2	CASRKGDVPDTQYF	TGTGCCAGCAGGAAGGGAGACGTCCCGGATACGCAGTATTTT
-	TRBJ1-4	TRBD1	TRBV19	CASSPLRGEKLFF	TGTGCCAGTAGTCCCCTCAGGGGGGAAAAACTGTTTTTT
-	TRBJ2-1	TRBD1	TRBV18	CASSPPRQGVNNEQFF	TGTGCCAGCTCACCACCCCGACAGGGGGTCAACAATGAGCAGTTCTTC
-	TRBJ1-1	-	TRBV2	CASSLGAGQAFF	TGTGCCAGCAGTCTAGGGGCAGGGCAAGCTTTCTTT
-	TRBJ1-6	-	TRBV19	CASSIDGVQGNSPLHF	TGTGCCAGTAGTATAGATGGAGTCCAAGGGAATTCACCCCTCCACTTT
-	TRBJ2-6	-	TRBV30	CAWRTAGANVLTF	TGTGCCTGGAGGACAGCTGGGGCCAACGTCCTGACTTTC
-	TRBJ1-1	-	TRBV2	CASSKFTNTEAFF	TGTGCCAGCAGCAAATTCACGAACACTGAAGCTTTCTTT
-	TRBJ1-2	-	TRBV5-1	CASSLDASYGYTF	TGCGCCAGCAGCTTGGATGCAAGCTATGGCTACACCTTC
-	TRBJ1-1	-	TRBV28	CASSPPGGTEAFF	TGTGCCAGCAGTCCGCCAGGTGGTACTGAAGCTTTCTTT
-	TRBJ1-2	-	TRBV18	CASSQGPAYGYTF	TGTGCCAGCTCACAGGGGCCTGCCTATGGCTACACCTTC
-	TRBJ2-7	-	TRBV19	CATPASNSYEQYF	TGTGCCACCCCTGCCAGCAACTCCTACGAGCAGTACTTC
-	TRBJ1-5	TRBD1	TRBV18	CASSRTGGNQPQHF	TGTGCCAGCTCACGGACAGGGGGCAATCAGCCCCAGCATTTT
-	TRBJ1-4	-	TRBV5-1	CASSLSPATNEKLFF	TGCGCCAGCAGCCTATCACCTGCAACTAATGAAAAACTGTTTTTT
-	TRBJ2-7	-	TRBV9	CASSPGRGPLSYEQYF	TGTGCCAGCAGCCCAGGACGGGGACCCCTATCCTACGAGCAGTACTTC
-	TRBJ2-1	-	TRBV7-2	CASSPPIGLVLNEQFF	TGTGCCAGCAGCCCCCCCATTGGCCTAGTCCTCAATGAGCAGTTCTTC
-	TRBJ2-5	-	TRBV18	CASSPPPPGLGQETQYF	TGTGCCAGCTCACCACCACCTCCAGGACTGGGACAAGAGACCCAGTACTTC
few	TRBJ1-3	-	TRBV30	CAWSVLGNTIYF	TGTGCCTGGAGTGTACTTGGAAACACCATATATTTT
-	TRBJ2-6	-	TRBV11-3	CASSQGSGANVLTF	TGTGCCAGCAGCCAAGGATCTGGGGCCAACGTCCTGACTTTC
-	TRBJ1-6	TRBD1	TRBV5-4	CASSLEQGINSPLHF	TGTGCCAGCAGCTTGGAACAGGGGATTAATTCACCCCTCCACTTT
-	TRBJ2-7	-	TRBV14	CASSLQTGRHEQYF	TGTGCCAGCAGCTTGCAGACGGGGCGTCACGAGCAGTACTTC
-	TRBJ2-4	TRBD1	TRBV15	CATSRTGWEAKNIQYF	TGTGCCACCAGCAGGACAGGGTGGGAAGCCAAAAACATTCAGTACTTC
-	TRBJ1-6	TRBD1	TRBV6-4	CASSDGTDNSPLHF	TGTGCCAGCAGTGACGGGACAGATAATTCACCCCTCCACTTT
-	TRBJ1-3	-	TRBV5-1	CASAEGRSSGNTIYF	TGCGCCAGCGCGGAGGGGAGAAGCTCTGGAAACACCATATATTTT
-	TRBJ1-2	-	TRBV18	CASSPLENYGYTF	TGTGCCAGCTCACCTCTGGAAAACTATGGCTACACCTTC